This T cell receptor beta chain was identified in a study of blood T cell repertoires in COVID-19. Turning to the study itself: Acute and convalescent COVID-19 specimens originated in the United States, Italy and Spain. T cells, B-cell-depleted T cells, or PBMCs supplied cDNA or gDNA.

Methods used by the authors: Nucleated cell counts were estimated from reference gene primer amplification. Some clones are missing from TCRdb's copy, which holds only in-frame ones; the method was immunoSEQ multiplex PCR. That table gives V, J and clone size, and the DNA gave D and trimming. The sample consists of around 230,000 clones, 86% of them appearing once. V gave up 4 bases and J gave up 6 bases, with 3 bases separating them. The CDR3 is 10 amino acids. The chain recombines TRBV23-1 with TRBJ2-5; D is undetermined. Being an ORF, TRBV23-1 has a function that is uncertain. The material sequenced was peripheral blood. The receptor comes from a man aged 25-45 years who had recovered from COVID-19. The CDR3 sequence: CASSRKTQYF. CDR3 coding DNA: TGCGCCAGCAGTCGTAAGACCCAGTACTTC.